Listed here is a single TCR beta chain. Its antigen is unknown. These data originate in a study of T cells in localized non-small cell lung cancer. Points from the study as a whole: Uninvolved adjacent lung had the highest recorded T cell clonality, with tumor below it. A raised T cell density in blood coincided with lengthier overall survival. Since sequencing was restricted to only one region of the tumor, intratumor heterogeneity remains a possibility. Turning up in adjacent lung were a median approximately 57 of the top 100 tumor clones.

The assay was immunoSEQ multiplex PCR, and TCRdb's table has in-frame clones only and misses some. The sample has approximately 29,000 clones; about four fifths are singletons. Germline V gene data show CDR1 as SGHAT and CDR2 as FQNNGV. The CDR3 covers 18 residues. The V gene end was trimmed by 5 bases and the J gene end by 8 bases; junction bases not matched to a gene: 12. This chain connects TRBV11-2 to TRBJ2-1, with TRBD2 matching 16 bases. Sequences were derived from peripheral blood mononuclear cells, sampled before any cancer treatment. The TCR originated in a man aged 35-75 years with stage III lung adenocarcinoma. The CDR3 here is CASSLNSGTSGRGDEQFF. DNA for the CDR3: TGTGCCAGCAGCCTTAACTCGGGGACTAGCGGGAGGGGAGATGAGCAGTTCTTC.